This TCR beta chain is drawn from a study of blood T cell repertoires in COVID-19. Methods used by the authors: Counts of nucleated cells, estimated from reference gene primer amplification, were obtained. Produced via immunoSEQ multiplex PCR; TCRdb's table is partial and in-frame only. That table supplies the V and J calls and clone size; D and trimming were determined from the DNA. The sample includes a few hundred thousand clones, over 75% of them seen just once. Trimming cost V 4 bases and J 7 bases; bases outside gene matches: 1. The length of the CDR3 is 15 residues. Germline loops: CDR1 SGHTA, CDR2 FQGNSA. Participant age was roughly 18 to 95 years, and participants resided in 20 to 30 US areas. Recovered participants had two consecutive negative NP/OP PCR tests, healthcare professional clearance, or symptom resolution.

The receptor comes from a man between 40 and 49 years old who had recovered from COVID-19. Sequenced: PBMCs or T cells enriched from blood (not recorded which). The gene calls are TRBV7-2 and TRBJ2-1, with 16 bases that match TRBD2. The CDR3 loop reads CASSSGLAGGNEQFF. The CDR3 DNA reads TGTGCCAGCAGCTCGGGACTAGCGGGAGGGAATGAGCAGTTCTTC.